The 27 T cell receptor beta chains below were found in one sample sequenced in a study of shared clonotypes between healthy human individuals. Data came from immunoSEQ multiplex PCR; TCRdb stores just in-frame clones and leaves some out. The data show under 1,100,000 clones, around three quarters seen once. Sequencing input: memory CD4+ T cells from PBMCs. Subset of the sample: CD45RA-negative fraction. The receptors were sampled from a man aged 18 to 30 in good health. Some clones in this sample may be carry-over from other donors' samples.

CDR3 nucleotides: TGTGCCTGGACAAACGCTGGCGGGACCACTGAAGCTTTCTTT. This encodes CAWTNAGGTTEAFF. The chain is built from TRBV5-6 and TRBJ1-1; D may be TRBD1 (5 bases). The CDR3 sequence is 14 residues long. V was shortened by 10 bases and J by 4 bases, with 20 bases between the two germline ends. Germline V gene data show CDR1 as SGHDT and CDR2 as YYEEEE.

The CDR3 region is CASSHPGLAGYEQYF. In DNA, the CDR3 is TGCGCCAGCAGCCACCCGGGACTAGCTGGCTACGAGCAGTACTTC. This chain connects TRBV4-1 to TRBJ2-5; the match to TRBD2 covers 9 bases. The assigned J gene may be wrong: the sequence end matches TRBJ2-7 better. This CDR3 has 15 amino acids. Germline CDR1 is MGHRA and CDR2 is YSYEKL.

This chain connects TRBV25-1 to TRBJ2-5; D uncertain. CDR3 length: 11 residues. Germline V gives CDR1 MGHDK, CDR2 SYGVNS. Trimming shortened V by 5 bases and J by 0 bases, and 1 base separated the two germline ends. The CDR3 loop reads CASSYQETQYF. CDR3 DNA: TGTGCCAGCAGTTACCAAGAGACCCAGTACTTC. The full variable domain, its missing parts supplied by reference TRBV25-1 and TRBJ2-5, is EADIYQTPRYLVIGTGKKITLECSQTMGHDKMYWYQQDPGMELHLIHYSYGVNSTEKGDLSSESTVSRIRTEHFPLTLESARPSHTSQYLCASSYQETQYFGPGTRLLVL.

As for this clone: An end of the junction does not agree with germline; a read error may underlie this. The chain is built from TRBV2 and TRBJ2-3; D perhaps matches TRBD2 (6 bases). CDR3 length: 16 amino acids. Germline-derived CDR1 and CDR2 are SNHLY and FYNNEI. CDR3 nucleotides: TGTGCCAGCAGTGATAGTACGGGAGCAGCCACACATACGCAGTATTTT. This gives the protein CASSDSTGAATHTQYF.

The chain employs TRBV6-4 and TRBJ2-3; 8 bases align to TRBD2. Germline V CDR1 and CDR2: MRHNA, SNTAGT. Trimming at V came to 4 bases and at J to 2 bases, leaving 5 bases not matched to a gene. This CDR3 has 15 amino acids. The CDR3 spells CASSVNGGDTDTQYF. The CDR3 nucleotides are TGTGCCAGCAGTGTCAACGGGGGGGACACAGATACGCAGTATTTT.

The V and J genes are TRBV19 and TRBJ1-1; maybe TRBD1 (5 bases). Deletions cut 3 bases from V and 7 bases from J, with 12 bases between. This CDR3 contains 13 residues. Germline CDR1 and CDR2: LNHDA and SQIVND (reference sequence). The CDR3 spells CASSIRAGLEAFF. The CDR3, as DNA: TGTGCCAGTAGTATCAGGGCAGGGCTTGAAGCTTTCTTT. Looking up the rest from reference TRBV19 and TRBJ1-1 gives the full variable domain: DGGITQSPKYLFRKEGQNVTLSCEQNLNHDAMYWYRQDPGQGLRLIYYSQIVNDFQKGDIAEGYSVSREKKESFPLTVTSAQKNPTAFYLCASSIRAGLEAFFGQGTRLTVV.

This chain uses TRBV4-2 with TRBJ1-2, with D possibly being TRBD1 (5 bases). V gave up 7 bases and J gave up 1 base, with 7 bases separating them. Germline V gives CDR1 LGHNA, CDR2 YNFKEQ. The CDR3 length is 12 residues. CDR3: CASTGDNYGYTF. The DNA of the CDR3 is TGTGCCAGCACGGGGGATAACTATGGCTACACCTTC.

V is TRBV5-1 and J is TRBJ1-2; a weak D match, TRBD1 (6 bases). The CDR3 is 16 residues long. The germline V gene encodes CDR1 SGHRS and CDR2 YFSETQ. V lost 4 bases and J 7 bases, leaving 23 bases between the germline ends. This chain's CDR3 is CASSPNLERGVRGYTF. CDR3 nucleotides: TGCGCCAGCAGCCCCAACCTGGAGAGGGGGGTACGTGGCTACACCTTC. The whole variable domain, filled in from reference TRBV5-1 and TRBJ1-2, reads KAGVTQTPRYLIKTRGQQVTLSCSPISGHRSVSWYQQTPGQGLQFLFEYFSETQRNKGNFPGRFSGRQFSNSRSEMNVSTLELGDSALYLCASSPNLERGVRGYTFGSGTRLTVV.

The chain has TRBV28 and TRBJ2-2; 10 bases fit TRBD1. V lost 3 bases and J lost 2; bases outside the gene matches: 3. The CDR3 loop spans 16 amino acids. CDR1 MDHEN and CDR2 SYDVKM come from the germline V gene. CDR3 nucleotide sequence: TGTGCCAGCAGTTTGGGGACAGGGGCCAACACCGGGGAGCTGTTTTTT. This translates into CASSLGTGANTGELFF. Drawing the rest from reference TRBV28 and TRBJ2-2, the complete variable domain is DVKVTQSSRYLVKRTGEKVFLECVQDMDHENMFWYRQDPGLGLRLIYFSYDVKMKEKGDIPEGYSVSREKKERFSLILESASTNQTSMYLCASSLGTGANTGELFFGEGSRLTVL.

This clone has a count of ten or more. Other DNA sequences within the sample encode an identical CDR3. This rearrangement joins TRBV11-2 to TRBJ1-5; D gene ambiguous. Germline loops: CDR1 SGHAT, CDR2 FQNNGV. The V end was cut by 4 bases, the J end by 0 bases, with 10 bases between. This CDR3 spans 15 amino acids. DNA of the CDR3: TGTGCCAGCAGCTCCGACGGAAATAGCAATCAGCCCCAGCATTTT. As protein: CASSSDGNSNQPQHF.

The J gene is TRBJ2-4, the V gene TRBV5-4; no definite D call. Trimming cost V 0 bases and J 5 bases, with 9 bases left between them. The CDR3 is 14 amino acids. Germline V gene lookup returns CDR1 SGHNT and CDR2 YYREEE (reference sequence). The CDR3 DNA follows: TGTGCCAGCAGCTTGGGCGGAAGCCAAAACATTCAGTACTTC. Translation gives CASSLGGSQNIQYF.

J is TRBJ1-1 and V is TRBV5-6, with D perhaps TRBD1 (5 bases). Germline assignment: CDR1 SGHDT and CDR2 YYEEEE. Between the trimmed V and J ends, which lost 0 bases and 6 bases, there was a span of 12 bases. The CDR3 length is 14 residues. CDR3: CASSLVGRPSEAFF. The CDR3 DNA sequence: TGTGCCAGCAGCTTGGTGGGACGTCCCTCTGAAGCTTTCTTT.

This clone was observed a handful of times. The chain links TRBV30 to TRBJ1-6; TRBD1 matches 10 bases. CDR1 GTSNPN and CDR2 SVGIG come from the germline V gene (reference sequence). CDR3 length equals 13 residues. Trimming at V came to 5 bases and at J to 9 bases, leaving 4 bases not matched to a gene. The CDR3 is CAWDRGLGSPLHF. The CDR3 DNA sequence: TGTGCCTGGGACAGGGGGCTTGGTTCACCCCTCCACTTT.

The chain has TRBV28 and TRBJ2-1; tentatively, D is TRBD1 or TRBD2 (5 bases each). CDR3 length: 18 residues. The germline V and J ends were trimmed by 4 bases and 3 bases, with 22 bases remaining between them. CDR1 is MDHEN, CDR2 SYDVKM, per germline. The CDR3 DNA follows: TGTGCCAGCAGTTCGTCTCGAGGGGTTGGCACTATCTACAATGAGCAGTTCTTC. Translation gives CASSSSRGVGTIYNEQFF.

The rearrangement joins TRBV28 to TRBJ1-5; the match to TRBD1 covers 9 bases. Trimming removed 6 bases from V and 4 bases from J; junction bases left unmatched: 7. Germline CDR1 is MDHEN and CDR2 is SYDVKM. The CDR3 is 15 amino acids. CDR3: CASRSGTGQNQPQHF. The CDR3 DNA sequence: TGTGCCAGCAGATCCGGGACAGGGCAAAATCAGCCCCAGCATTTT.

The V and J genes are TRBV7-2 and TRBJ1-1; D ambiguous. There are 14 residues in the CDR3. The V gene lost 2 bases and the J gene lost 1 base, with 8 bases spanning the gap. Germline-derived CDR1 and CDR2 are SGHTA and FQGNSA. The CDR3 DNA reads TGTGCCAGCAGCTTAAAGGCCGGGAACACTGAAGCTTTCTTT. Protein sequence: CASSLKAGNTEAFF.

This chain's CDR3 is CASGVDGNQPQHF. In DNA form, the CDR3 reads TGTGCCAGCGGGGTGGATGGGAATCAGCCCCAGCATTTT. The chain carries TRBV2 and TRBJ1-5; D is unresolved. Germline CDR1 and CDR2: SNHLY and FYNNEI. This CDR3 is 13 amino acids long. Between the trimmed V and J ends, which lost 8 bases and 4 bases, there was a span of 12 bases.

V and J are TRBV2 and TRBJ1-3, with D tentatively TRBD1 (6 bases). Trimming removed 4 bases from V and 4 bases from J, with 11 bases in between. The CDR3 is 14 residues long. Germline values: CDR1 SNHLY, CDR2 FYNNEI. The DNA for the CDR3 is TGTGCCAGCAGTGCATACAGGGAAGGAAACACCATATATTTT. It is translated as CASSAYREGNTIYF.

Remarks on this clone: This may stem from a read error, because a much larger clone lies one nucleotide away. Other DNA variants within this sample encode the same CDR3. This chain links TRBV20-1 with TRBJ2-3; D gene ambiguous. Between the trimmed V and J ends, which lost 5 bases and 3 bases, there was a span of 6 bases. The CDR3 has 11 residues. Germline CDR1 DFQATT, CDR2 SNEGSKA (reference sequence). The CDR3 spells CSARLTDTQYF. The CDR3, as DNA: TGCAGTGCTCGGTTGACAGATACGCAGTATTTT.

Note on this clone: The junction does not match germline at one end; this may be a read error. The chain joins TRBV5-3 to TRBJ1-2; unclear D gene. TRBV5-3 carries the ORF label, with uncertain function. The CDR3 runs to 12 residues. The CDR3 DNA is TGTGCCAGCAGCTTGGAAACCTATGGCTACACCTTC. This encodes CASSLETYGYTF.

Notes on this clone: This likely stems from a read error, as it lies one base from a far larger clone. Additional DNA sequences in this sample encode the identical CDR3. The gene calls are TRBV5-6 and TRBJ2-3, with D hard to call. V lost 1 base, J lost 4 bases, and 1 base lay in between. Germline V lookup: CDR1 SGHDT, CDR2 YYEEEE. This CDR3 contains 11 residues. This CDR3 is CASSLSDTQYF. CDR3 bases: TGTGCCAGCAGCTTGTCAGATACGCAGTATTTT.

The chain links TRBV10-3 to TRBJ2-3; TRBD1 agrees at 7 bases. J was trimmed by 2 bases and V by 4 bases; bases with no gene match: 6. The CDR3 is 15 amino acids. CDR1 and CDR2 (germline): ENHRY, SYGVKD. This CDR3 is CAISAQQGFTDTQYF. In DNA form, the CDR3 reads TGTGCCATCAGTGCACAACAGGGGTTCACAGATACGCAGTATTTT.

CDR3 protein: CASSVLGAREQFF. CDR3 coding DNA: TGTGCCAGCAGCGTATTGGGGGCGCGGGAGCAGTTCTTC. The chain recombines TRBV9 with TRBJ2-1; TRBD1 might be the D (6 bases). Trimming pared 1 base from V and 10 bases from J, leaving 12 bases between. The CDR3 length is 13 residues. Germline loops: CDR1 SGDLS, CDR2 YYNGEE.

The chain combines TRBV4-1 with TRBJ2-3; 8 bases are shared with TRBD2. The CDR3 totals 17 residues. CDR1 is MGHRA, CDR2 YSYEKL, per germline. Unmatched junction bases numbered 14, after V lost 3 bases and J lost 6 bases. The CDR3 protein is CASSHPRGGGGSDTQYF. For the CDR3, the DNA is TGCGCCAGCAGCCACCCTCGGGGGGGTGGGGGTTCGGATACGCAGTATTTT.

The V call is TRBV10-3, the J call TRBJ2-3; D call uncertain. Germline assignment: CDR1 ENHRY and CDR2 SYGVKD. Between the trimmed V and J ends, which lost 2 bases and 9 bases, there was a span of 15 bases. The CDR3 sequence is 14 residues long. The CDR3 here is CAISEPAGPGTQYF. The CDR3 DNA sequence: TGTGCCATCAGTGAGCCCGCCGGGCCCGGCACGCAGTATTTT.

A single count supports this clone. The chain is built from TRBV18 and TRBJ2-7, with TRBD2 matching over 10 bases. The junction had 8 bases not matched to a gene; V was cut back by 6 bases and J by 3 bases. Looked up from germline, CDR1 is KGHSH and CDR2 is LQKENI. The CDR3 extends over 15 amino acids. The CDR3 sequence: CASSLAGGSLYEQYF. CDR3 in DNA: TGTGCCAGCTCTTTAGCGGGAGGATCTCTCTACGAGCAGTACTTC.

The CDR3 nucleotides read TGTGCCAGCTCATATATATACCCGGGACAGGGGACCGGGGAGCAGTACTTC. Amino acids: CASSYIYPGQGTGEQYF. V is TRBV18 and J is TRBJ2-7; TRBD1 aligns across 10 bases. CDR3 length: 17 amino acids. The V segment lost 5 bases and the J segment 7 bases; nucleotides outside the gene matches: 17. CDR1 and CDR2 from the germline V gene are KGHSH and LQKENI. The variable domain in full, with the rest retrieved from reference TRBV18 and TRBJ2-7, is NAGVMQNPRHLVRRRGQEARLRCSPMKGHSHVYWYRQLPEEGLKFMVYLQKENIIDESGMPKERFSAEFPKEGPSILRIQQVVRGDSAAYFCASSYIYPGQGTGEQYFGPGTRLTVT.